The 7 T cell receptor beta chains given below trace back to one sample, sequenced in a study of a mutant IDH1 vaccine in newly diagnosed glioma. The time point denotes: week 11, during vaccination. In the vaccine, a single dose held 300 ug of the mutant IDH1 20-mer peptide, along with topical imiquimod. Their specific antigens are unknown. Repertoires were generated with immunoSEQ multiplex PCR, while TCRdb's copy carries only in-frame clones and drops some. The table records some 60,000 clones, less than 85% of them present only once. The sample was PBMCs, taken from a glioma patient whose treatment included an IDH1 peptide vaccine. These receptors were taken from a man younger than 45 with glioma.

V gene TRBV29-1 combines with J gene TRBJ2-7, with 13 bases matching TRBD2. The length of the CDR3 is 15 residues. Unmatched junction bases numbered 6, after V lost 4 bases and J lost 3 bases. Germline V gene data show CDR1 as SQVTM and CDR2 as ANQGSEA. DNA for the CDR3: TGCAGCGTTGTTCGGGGACTAGCGGGGAGCTACGAGCAGTACTTC. Translating gives CSVVRGLAGSYEQYF.

This sequence joins TRBV9 and TRBJ2-1; 9 bases fit TRBD1. The CDR3 is 18 amino acids. Trimming cost V 0 bases and J 7 bases; bases outside gene matches: 14. CDR1 and CDR2 from the germline V gene are SGDLS and YYNGEE. The CDR3 protein is CASSVEAYTGGAGNEQFF. The CDR3 bases are TGTGCCAGCAGCGTAGAGGCGTACACAGGGGGCGCAGGGAATGAGCAGTTCTTC.

The V call is TRBV11-2, the J call TRBJ2-1, with TRBD1 matching 8 bases. The CDR3 length is 15 residues. The germline gives CDR1 SGHAT, CDR2 FQNNGV. The V gene end was trimmed by 5 bases and the J gene end by 2 bases; junction bases not matched to a gene: 5. The CDR3 loop is CASSPDRGTYNEQFF. DNA of the CDR3: TGTGCCAGCAGCCCTGACAGGGGTACCTACAATGAGCAGTTCTTC.

The V gene is TRBV7-3, the J gene TRBJ2-2; D is tentatively TRBD1 or TRBD2 (5 bases each). Germline CDR1 SGHTA, CDR2 FQGTGA. The CDR3 consists of 15 residues. Trimming took off 0 bases at V and 5 bases at J, with 10 bases between the two ends. CDR3 loop: CASSLTRGGTGELFF. CDR3 in DNA: TGTGCCAGCAGCTTAACGAGGGGTGGGACCGGGGAGCTGTTTTTT. The full variable domain, with the rest looked up from reference TRBV7-3 and TRBJ2-2, is GAGVSQTPSNKVTEKGKYVELRCDPISGHTALYWYRQSLGQGPEFLIYFQGTGAADDSGLPNDRFFAVRPEGSVSTLKIQRTERGDSAVYLCASSLTRGGTGELFFGEGSRLTVL.

CDR3 region: CASSLFGLAGEGGQETQYF. The CDR3 DNA reads as TGTGCCAGCAGTTTATTTGGGCTAGCGGGAGAGGGAGGGCAAGAGACCCAGTACTTC. The chain recombines TRBV27 with TRBJ2-5; TRBD2 aligns across 10 bases. Germline trimming cut 1 base from V and 2 bases from J; bases unmatched to any gene: 13. The CDR3 loop spans 19 amino acids. The V gene's germline CDR1 is MNHEY and CDR2 SMNVEV (reference sequence).

The chain links TRBV10-3 to TRBJ1-1; a weak D match, TRBD1 (5 bases). The CDR3 is 14 residues long. V lost 2 bases and J lost 3, with 10 bases in between. Germline assignment: CDR1 ENHRY and CDR2 SYGVKD. The DNA for the CDR3 is TGTGCCATCAGTGAGAGGGCAGGGTACACTGAAGCTTTCTTT. It yields the protein CAISERAGYTEAFF.

CDR3 sequence (DNA): TGTGCCAGTAGAACTAGCGGGAGGGCCTATGAGCAGTTCTTC. This encodes CASRTSGRAYEQFF. The chain employs TRBV19 and TRBJ2-1; 13 nucleotides line up with TRBD2. This CDR3 region has 14 residues. Germline V gene lookup returns CDR1 LNHDA and CDR2 SQIVND (reference sequence). V shed 6 bases, J shed 8 bases, and the junction held 4 bases outside the gene matches.